One and the same sample provided the 14 T cell receptor beta chains below, sequenced in a study of blood T cell repertoires in COVID-19. The method was immunoSEQ multiplex PCR; TCRdb's version includes in-frame clones alone and lacks a portion of them. The sample contains more than 200,000 clones, 88% of which appear only once. The sequencing sample was made of peripheral blood. Every receptor here comes from a man in his 70s with acute or convalescent COVID-19.

This rearrangement joins TRBV28 to TRBJ2-7; TRBD2 matches 10 bases. V was clipped by 8 bases and J by 2 bases; unmatched bases: 6. CDR1 and CDR2 from the germline V gene are MDHEN and SYDVKM. This CDR3 region has 14 residues. DNA for the CDR3: TGTGCCAGCGCCCGGACTAGCGGCACCTACGAGCAGTACTTC. Translated, it gives CASARTSGTYEQYF.

The rearrangement uses TRBV3-1 (or the pseudogene TRBV3-2) and TRBJ2-3, with D possibly matching TRBD2 (6 bases). Trimming left V 8 bases short and J 7 bases short, with 13 bases between. Looked up from germline, CDR1 is LGHDT and CDR2 is YNNKEL (reference sequence). CDR3 size: 12 residues. As DNA, the CDR3 is TGTGCCAGCGGGGGTAGCGGCTATACGCAGTATTTT. As protein: CASGGSGYTQYF.

The V call is TRBV12-3 or TRBV12-4, the J call TRBJ2-2, with no clear D. This CDR3 contains 12 residues. The germline V and J ends were trimmed by 2 bases and 5 bases, with 3 bases remaining between them. The CDR3 protein is CASSLLTGELFF. The CDR3 DNA follows: TGTGCCAGCAGTTTATTAACCGGGGAGCTGTTTTTT.

The chain links TRBV7-9 to TRBJ2-7; D is possibly TRBD1 (6 bases). This CDR3 region has 15 residues. In germline, CDR1 is SEHNR, CDR2 FQNEAQ (reference sequence). Trimming pared 3 bases from V and 0 bases from J, leaving 12 bases between. CDR3 sequence (DNA): TGTGCCAGCAGCTTGCAGGGGACGAGCTCCTACGAGCAGTACTTC. It is translated as CASSLQGTSSYEQYF.

This chain joins TRBV4-3 and TRBJ2-1, with 8 positions matching TRBD1. J gave up 6 bases and V 1 base, and 8 bases lay outside the gene matches. This CDR3 has 16 residues. Germline V gene data show CDR1 as LGHNA and CDR2 as YSLEER. The CDR3 loop is CASSQVSGQGGNEQFF. The CDR3 nucleotides are TGCGCCAGCAGCCAAGTTTCTGGACAGGGAGGCAATGAGCAGTTCTTC.

This chain uses TRBV29-1 with TRBJ2-1, with 14 bases fitting TRBD2. CDR3 length equals 18 residues. Germline assignment: CDR1 SQVTM and CDR2 ANQGSEA. Germline trimming cut 8 bases from V and 3 bases from J; bases unmatched to any gene: 15. The DNA for the CDR3 is TGCAGCATTTCCGGGACTAGCGGGAGCATCAGGCACTACAATGAGCAGTTCTTC. It is translated as CSISGTSGSIRHYNEQFF.

The chain has TRBV7-8 and TRBJ1-5; TRBD1 matches at 8 bases. Germline values: CDR1 SGHVS, CDR2 FQNEAQ. The trim removed 2 bases at V and 0 bases at J, leaving 3 bases unmatched. The CDR3 loop spans 16 amino acids. The CDR3 here is CASSLTGGNSNQPQHF. The CDR3 nucleotides are TGTGCCAGCAGCTTAACAGGGGGGAATAGCAATCAGCCCCAGCATTTT.

CDR3 residues: CASSQSLAGVSEQFF. The DNA of the CDR3 is TGTGCCAGCAGCCAAAGCTTAGCGGGAGTAAGTGAGCAGTTCTTC. This rearrangement joins TRBV7-2 to TRBJ2-1, with 9 bases aligning to TRBD2. This CDR3 region has 15 residues. Trimming at V came to 5 bases and at J to 9 bases, leaving 11 bases not matched to a gene. Germline-derived CDR1 and CDR2 are SGHTA and FQGNSA.

The chain carries TRBV19 and TRBJ2-1, with 8 positions matching TRBD2. J lost 4 bases, V lost 0 bases, and 2 bases had no gene match. Germline lookup yields CDR1 LNHDA and CDR2 SQIVND (reference sequence). This CDR3 comprises 15 residues. The CDR3 DNA follows: TGTGCCAGTAGTATAGAACTAGCGGCATACAATGAGCAGTTCTTC. The encoded protein is CASSIELAAYNEQFF.

V and J are TRBV7-8 and TRBJ1-5; D unclear. V was shortened by 0 bases and J by 0 bases, with 9 bases between the two germline ends. The CDR3 loop spans 16 amino acids. CDR1 is SGHVS, CDR2 FQNEAQ, per germline. CDR3 bases: TGTGCCAGCAGCTTAGCTTCGGGGAATAGCAATCAGCCCCAGCATTTT. Translating it yields CASSLASGNSNQPQHF.

The table lists this clone with a few counts. This chain links TRBV5-1 with TRBJ1-3, with 8 nucleotides matching TRBD1. J lost 8 bases, V lost 2 bases, and 0 bases had no gene match. From germline, CDR1 is SGHRS and CDR2 YFSETQ. The CDR3 sequence is 12 residues long. The CDR3 region has the DNA TGCGCCAGCAGCTTACAGGGGGACACCATATATTTT. Translating gives CASSLQGDTIYF.

The chain uses TRBV6-5 and TRBJ2-7; 8 nucleotides match TRBD1. J lost 6 bases, V lost 7 bases, and 11 bases had no gene match. Germline V gene lookup returns CDR1 MNHEY and CDR2 SVGAGI. The CDR3 spans 14 residues. The CDR3 sequence: CASNSPRQGSEQYF. For the CDR3, the DNA is TGTGCCAGCAACTCACCACGACAGGGGAGCGAGCAGTACTTC.

The rearrangement joins TRBV3-1 (or the pseudogene TRBV3-2) to TRBJ2-2, with D uncertain. Germline CDR1 and CDR2: LGHDT and YNNKEL (reference sequence). This CDR3 has 13 amino acids. Trimming took off 1 base at V and 7 bases at J, with 7 bases between the two ends. The CDR3, as DNA: TGTGCCAGCAGCCAAGGCGGCATCGGGGAGCTGTTTTTT. Translated, it gives CASSQGGIGELFF.

The chain has TRBV10-3 and TRBJ1-2, with 7 bases aligning to TRBD1. The trim removed 7 bases at V and 0 bases at J, leaving 14 bases unmatched. This CDR3 is built from 17 residues. Looked up from germline, CDR1 is ENHRY and CDR2 is SYGVKD. The chain's CDR3 is CAINPAGTALANYGYTF. The CDR3 DNA reads as TGTGCCATCAACCCCGCCGGGACAGCCCTAGCTAACTATGGCTACACCTTC.